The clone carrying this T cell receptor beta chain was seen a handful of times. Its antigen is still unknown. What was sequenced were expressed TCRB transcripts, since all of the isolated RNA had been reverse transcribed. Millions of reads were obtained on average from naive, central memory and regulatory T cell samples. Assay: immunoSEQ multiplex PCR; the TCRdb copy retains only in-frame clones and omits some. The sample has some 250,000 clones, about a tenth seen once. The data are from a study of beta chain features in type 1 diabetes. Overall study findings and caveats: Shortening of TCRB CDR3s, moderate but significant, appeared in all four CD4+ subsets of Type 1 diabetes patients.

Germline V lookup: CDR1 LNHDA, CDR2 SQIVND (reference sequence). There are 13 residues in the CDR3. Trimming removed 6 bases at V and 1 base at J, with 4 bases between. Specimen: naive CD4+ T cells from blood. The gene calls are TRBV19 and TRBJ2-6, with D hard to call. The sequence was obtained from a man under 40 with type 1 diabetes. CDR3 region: CASRSSGANVLTF. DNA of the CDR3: TGTGCCAGTAGGAGTTCTGGGGCCAACGTCCTGACTTTC.